The 15 T cell receptor beta chains listed next were all sequenced from one sample in a study of blood T cell repertoires in COVID-19. The table came from immunoSEQ multiplex PCR; TCRdb's copy has only in-frame clones and leaves some out. The sample yields 55,000 to 85,000 clones, 70% to 85% seen once. The sample taken for sequencing was peripheral blood. The receptors originated from a woman aged 65 to 85 with acute or convalescent COVID-19.

The chain is built from TRBV6-5 and TRBJ2-7; a possible D gene is TRBD1 (6 bases). The CDR3 is 12 amino acids. Germline lookup yields CDR1 MNHEY and CDR2 SVGAGI. V gave up 7 bases and J gave up 5 bases, with 12 bases separating them. The chain's CDR3 is CASTQGSHEQYF. The CDR3 coding sequence is TGTGCCAGCACCCAGGGGAGCCACGAGCAGTACTTC.

The rearrangement joins TRBV18 to TRBJ2-1; D unclear. Deletions cut 2 bases from V and 0 bases from J, with 5 bases between. The germline V gene has CDR1 KGHSH and CDR2 LQKENI. The CDR3 covers 14 residues. CDR3 nucleotides: TGTGCCAGCTCACCATCCAGCTCCTACAATGAGCAGTTCTTC. Its translation is CASSPSSSYNEQFF.

This clone has only a few counts. The CDR3 here is CASRSHRDTYTGELFF. The CDR3 DNA is TGTGCCAGCAGATCCCACCGGGACACTTACACCGGGGAGCTGTTTTTT. The chain uses TRBV27 and TRBJ2-2, with D possibly TRBD1 on 6 matching bases. Per the germline V gene, CDR1 is MNHEY and CDR2 is SMNVEV (reference sequence). Trimming removed 6 bases at V and 3 bases at J, with 17 bases between. The CDR3 extends over 16 amino acids.

This sequence joins TRBV28 and TRBJ2-3; a weak D match, TRBD1 (6 bases). CDR3 size: 14 residues. The V gene's germline CDR1 is MDHEN and CDR2 SYDVKM. V lost 2 bases, J lost 5 bases, and 11 bases lay in between. The CDR3: CASSLGGAEDTQYF. CDR3 sequence (DNA): TGTGCCAGCAGTTTAGGGGGCGCGGAAGATACGCAGTATTTT. Based on the CDR3 plus reference TRBV28 and TRBJ2-3, the full variable domain is DVKVTQSSRYLVKRTGEKVFLECVQDMDHENMFWYRQDPGLGLRLIYFSYDVKMKEKGDIPEGYSVSREKKERFSLILESASTNQTSMYLCASSLGGAEDTQYFGPGTRLTVL.

The genes are TRBV10-3 and TRBJ2-1; 7 nucleotides line up with TRBD1. Germline CDR1 reads ENHRY; CDR2 reads SYGVKD. V dropped 3 bases and J dropped 5; count of bases not matched to a gene: 7. The CDR3 runs 15 residues. The CDR3 protein is CAISDRDSGDNEQFF. CDR3 DNA: TGTGCCATCAGTGATCGGGACAGTGGAGACAATGAGCAGTTCTTC.

The chain links TRBV7-6 to TRBJ2-2, with 8 bases matching TRBD1. The CDR3 has 16 residues. The V segment lost 5 bases and the J segment 1 base; nucleotides outside the gene matches: 6. Germline-derived CDR1 and CDR2 are SGHVS and FNYEAQ. CDR3 region: CASSPIGTGNTGELFF. The CDR3 DNA is TGTGCCAGCAGCCCCATCGGGACAGGGAACACCGGGGAGCTGTTTTTT. Variable domain in full (rest from reference TRBV7-6 and TRBJ2-2): GAGVSQSPRYKVTKRGQDVALRCDPISGHVSLYWYRQALGQGPEFLTYFNYEAQQDKSGLPNDRFSAERPEGSISTLTIQRTEQRDSAMYRCASSPIGTGNTGELFFGEGSRLTVL.

The J gene is TRBJ2-6, the V gene TRBV3-1 (or the pseudogene TRBV3-2); 8 bases fit TRBD1. CDR1 is LGHDT and CDR2 is YNNKEL in the germline V gene (reference sequence). This CDR3 spans 16 amino acids. The J segment lost 0 bases and the V segment lost 4 bases, leaving 2 bases of the junction unmatched. The CDR3 is CASSLTGGSGANVLTF. In DNA, the CDR3 is TGTGCCAGCAGCCTTACAGGGGGCTCTGGGGCCAACGTCCTGACTTTC.

The V gene is TRBV6-5, the J gene TRBJ1-6; D may be TRBD1 (5 bases). The CDR3 extends over 13 amino acids. Germline V gene sequence: CDR1 MNHEY, CDR2 SVGAGI. V was pared by 10 bases and J by 7 bases, with 14 bases between. DNA of the CDR3: TGTGCCACCTTAGGCAGGGCCAATTCACCCCTCCACTTT. Amino acid sequence: CATLGRANSPLHF.

The J gene is TRBJ1-2, the V gene TRBV15; D uncertain. Trimming stripped 0 bases from V and 10 bases from J, with 15 bases between. CDR1 is LNHNV, CDR2 YYDKDF, per germline (reference sequence). The CDR3 sequence is 14 residues long. The CDR3 here is CATSRDRDVDNYTF. CDR3 in DNA: TGTGCCACCAGCAGAGATCGGGATGTCGATAACTACACCTTC.

CDR3 coding DNA: TGTGCCAGTAGTATTGTCACTATGAACACTGAAGCTTTCTTT. This codes for CASSIVTMNTEAFF. The rearrangement links TRBV19 to TRBJ1-1; no clear D. The CDR3 is 14 amino acids. Germline V gives CDR1 LNHDA, CDR2 SQIVND (reference sequence). Trimming stripped 3 bases from V and 0 bases from J, with 8 bases between.

The chain uses TRBV10-3 and TRBJ1-5, with D perhaps matching TRBD1 (5 bases). The CDR3 runs 14 residues. The germline CDR1 and CDR2 sequences are ENHRY and SYGVKD. The V end was cut by 3 bases, the J end by 6 bases, with 12 bases between. This CDR3 is CAISDGPGGQPQHF. In nucleotides, the CDR3 is TGTGCCATCAGTGACGGCCCGGGGGGTCAGCCCCAGCATTTT.

The chain joins TRBV30 to TRBJ2-3, with D perhaps matching TRBD1 (5 bases). The V end was cut by 0 bases, the J end by 3 bases, with 13 bases between. This CDR3 region has 15 residues. CDR1 is GTSNPN, CDR2 SVGIG, per germline (reference sequence). This CDR3 is CAWSVKGLETDTQYF. CDR3 DNA sequence: TGTGCCTGGAGTGTCAAGGGGTTGGAGACAGATACGCAGTATTTT.

This chain connects TRBV2 to TRBJ1-5; the D is unclear. Trimming stripped 6 bases from V and 2 bases from J, with 8 bases between. Germline CDR1 and CDR2: SNHLY and FYNNEI. There are 13 residues in the CDR3. The CDR3: CASRSEGNQPQHF. For the CDR3, the DNA is TGTGCCAGCAGGTCCGAGGGCAATCAGCCCCAGCATTTT. The full variable domain, completed using reference TRBV2 and TRBJ1-5, is EPEVTQTPSHQVTQMGQEVILRCVPISNHLYFYWYRQILGQKVEFLVSFYNNEISEKSEIFDDQFSVERPDGSNFTLKIRSTKLEDSAMYFCASRSEGNQPQHFGDGTRLSIL.

The chain recombines TRBV25-1 with TRBJ2-5, with a weak D call TRBD1 (5 bases). Trimming left V 3 bases short and J 4 bases short, with 15 bases between. CDR1 is MGHDK, CDR2 SYGVNS, per germline. The CDR3 loop spans 15 amino acids. Here the CDR3 DNA reads TGTGCCAGCAGTGATTCCCGCCAGGGCCGAGAGACCCAGTACTTC. Its translation is CASSDSRQGRETQYF.

This clone came up once. The chain joins TRBV12-3 or TRBV12-4 to TRBJ2-3; D ambiguous. This CDR3 has 12 residues. Trimming took 3 bases from V and 6 from J, leaving 7 bases between them. The CDR3 protein is CASSFVEDTQYF. The CDR3 region has the DNA TGTGCCAGCAGTTTTGTTGAGGATACGCAGTATTTT.